This T cell receptor (beta chain) originates from a study of blood T cells in healthy people across ages. About the study: About one barcoded beta molecule per two T cells came from capture by template switching. Study observations and caveats: With unsorted PBMCs, a conclusive comparison of naive versus antigen-experienced cells was not possible.

Together with a sample-barcoded 5' primer, a J-beta primer mix was included in a second PCR lasting roughly 6 to 12 cycles. Using its own MiXCR run on the 5' RACE reads, TCRdb lists one record per CDR3 protein. The table shows hundreds of thousands of distinct CDR3 sequences, with under 25% occurring only once. CDR3 length: 13 residues. Per germline, CDR1 MNHNY and CDR2 SVGAGI (reference sequence). V gave up 4 bases and J gave up 7 bases, with 13 bases separating them. This clonotype was observed a handful of times. Its cognate antigen is unknown. Healthy Caucasian individuals from Russia aged about 6 to 90 served as donors.

The sample consisted of blood. The V and J genes are TRBV6-6 and TRBJ1-2, with D perhaps TRBD1 (6 bases). The receptor's source is a man aged 65-85 years in good health. The CDR3: CASSLAGAPGYTF. The DNA of the CDR3 is TGTGCCAGCAGTTTGGCGGGGGCTCCTGGCTACACCTTC.